The 28 T cell receptor beta chains presented below share a single source sample, sequenced in a study of cytomegalovirus exposure and HLA in healthy donors. Sequenced by immunoSEQ multiplex PCR; TCRdb stores in-frame clones only, minus some. The top ten hold 0.9% to 1% of the sample, which has around 300,000 clones, roughly 88% seen once. The specimen sequenced was PBMCs. The receptor set was obtained from a man aged 25-45 years in good health and CMV-seronegative.

This clone was picked up one time. V and J are TRBV5-6 and TRBJ1-1; 8 bases line up with TRBD1. Trimming at V came to 3 bases and at J to 2 bases, leaving 15 bases not matched to a gene. CDR3 length: 18 amino acids. Germline V gives CDR1 SGHDT, CDR2 YYEEEE. As DNA, the CDR3 is TGTGCCAGCAGCTCGACAGGGGACCTTCGGGCCCCCAACACTGAAGCTTTCTTT. It yields the protein CASSSTGDLRAPNTEAFF.

This chain uses TRBV9 with TRBJ1-2; 7 nucleotides match TRBD1. CDR3 length: 16 amino acids. The trim removed 0 bases at V and 0 bases at J, leaving 5 bases unmatched. Germline loops: CDR1 SGDLS, CDR2 YYNGEE. The CDR3 is CASSVEPGTANYGYTF. The CDR3 nucleotides are TGTGCCAGCAGCGTAGAACCCGGGACAGCTAACTATGGCTACACCTTC.

The V gene is TRBV5-1, the J gene TRBJ2-3, with TRBD2 matching over 8 bases. Germline V CDR1 and CDR2: SGHRS, YFSETQ. Trimming took 4 bases from V and 4 from J; bases not matched to a gene: 8. This CDR3 contains 15 residues. The CDR3 here is CASSPEGAGADTQYF. CDR3 DNA: TGCGCCAGCAGCCCGGAGGGAGCGGGAGCAGATACGCAGTATTTT.

This clone has more than one count but fewer than ten. The genes are TRBV27 and TRBJ1-2, with TRBD1 matching 9 bases. With V trimmed by 4 bases and J by 6 bases, 6 bases remained unmatched. This CDR3 comprises 14 residues. Germline V gene sequence: CDR1 MNHEY, CDR2 SMNVEV (reference sequence). CDR3 in DNA: TGTGCCAGCAGTTCACCGGGACAGGGAGATGGCTACACCTTC. Translating gives CASSSPGQGDGYTF.

This clone appeared a single time. As DNA, the CDR3 is TGTGCCAGCAGCCCGACAGGGACCTATGGCTACACCTTC. Protein sequence: CASSPTGTYGYTF. The chain employs TRBV13 and TRBJ1-2; 7 bases agree with TRBD1. This CDR3 is built from 13 residues. With V trimmed by 5 bases and J by 4 bases, 4 bases remained unmatched. Germline CDR1 and CDR2: PRHDT and FYEKMQ (reference sequence).

This rearrangement joins TRBV7-8 to TRBJ2-1, with a weak D call TRBD2 (5 bases). V was trimmed by 1 base and J by 8 bases, leaving 15 bases between them. Germline-derived CDR1 and CDR2 are SGHVS and FQNEAQ. This CDR3 is built from 15 residues. CDR3 amino acids: CASSLERRVGDEQFF. The CDR3 coding sequence is TGTGCCAGCAGCTTAGAGAGGCGGGTTGGGGATGAGCAGTTCTTC. The full variable domain, completed using reference TRBV7-8 and TRBJ2-1, is GAGVSQSPRYKVAKRGQDVALRCDPISGHVSLFWYQQALGQGPEFLTYFQNEAQLDKSGLPSDRFFAERPEGSVSTLKIQRTQQEDSAVYLCASSLERRVGDEQFFGPGTRLTVL.

The chain joins TRBV18 to TRBJ2-7; D is perhaps TRBD1 (6 bases). The CDR3 runs to 12 residues. The ends were cut back, 5 bases at V and 2 bases at J, with 7 bases in the middle. Germline-derived CDR1 and CDR2 are KGHSH and LQKENI. CDR3 loop: CASSGQTYEQYF. CDR3 nucleotide sequence: TGTGCCAGCTCAGGACAGACCTACGAGCAGTACTTC.

The J gene is TRBJ2-2, the V gene TRBV7-9; D remains ambiguous. Looked up from germline, CDR1 is SEHNR and CDR2 is FQNEAQ (reference sequence). V gave up 5 bases and J gave up 6 bases, with 7 bases separating them. This CDR3 has 12 residues. CDR3 residues: CASSALAGELFF. CDR3 bases: TGTGCCAGCAGCGCCTTAGCCGGGGAGCTGTTTTTT.

The chain is built from TRBV18 and TRBJ1-1, with 9 nucleotides matching TRBD1. The CDR3 has 16 amino acids. In germline, CDR1 is KGHSH, CDR2 LQKENI. Trimming cost V 1 base and J 1 base; bases outside gene matches: 4. For the CDR3, the DNA is TGTGCCAGCTCACCACTACTGGGACAGGGGAACACTGAAGCTTTCTTT. It codes for CASSPLLGQGNTEAFF. The whole variable domain, remainder taken from reference TRBV18 and TRBJ1-1, is NAGVMQNPRHLVRRRGQEARLRCSPMKGHSHVYWYRQLPEEGLKFMVYLQKENIIDESGMPKERFSAEFPKEGPSILRIQQVVRGDSAAYFCASSPLLGQGNTEAFFGQGTRLTVV.

The chain links TRBV10-2 to TRBJ1-5; D possibly corresponds to TRBD1 (5 bases). The CDR3 has 13 residues. Germline V CDR1 and CDR2: WSHSY, SAAADI. Trimming left V 7 bases short and J 2 bases short, with 9 bases between. Here the CDR3 DNA reads TGCGCCAGCACTGAAGGGGGCAATCAGCCCCAGCATTTT. This codes for CASTEGGNQPQHF.

This clone was detected only a few times. V and J are TRBV6-5 and TRBJ1-2, with D tentatively TRBD1 (6 bases). This CDR3 has 14 amino acids. Trimming pared 6 bases from V and 6 bases from J, leaving 17 bases between. The germline V gene has CDR1 MNHEY and CDR2 SVGAGI. Here the CDR3 reads CASRNNRVGDGYTF. Written as DNA, the CDR3 is TGTGCCAGCAGGAATAACAGGGTTGGCGATGGCTACACCTTC.

The chain is built from TRBV27 and TRBJ2-7, with a weak D call TRBD2 (6 bases). CDR3 length: 13 residues. The germline gives CDR1 MNHEY, CDR2 SMNVEV (reference sequence). Trimming took 6 bases from V and 1 from J, leaving 10 bases between them. CDR3 loop: CASRVSGSYEQYF. For the CDR3, the DNA is TGTGCCAGCAGAGTAAGCGGGTCCTACGAGCAGTACTTC.

The V and J genes are TRBV5-5 and TRBJ2-3; 8 bases are shared with TRBD2. CDR1 and CDR2 (germline): SGHKS, YYEKEE (reference sequence). Losses at the gene ends were 1 base for V and 5 bases for J; bases not matched to a gene: 3. The CDR3 runs to 14 residues. CDR3 nucleotide sequence: TGTGCCAGCAGCTTGCGGGGGGGACAAGATACGCAGTATTTT. Translated: CASSLRGGQDTQYF.

The chain combines TRBV27 with TRBJ2-7, with 10 nucleotides matching TRBD1. Germline CDR1 and CDR2: MNHEY and SMNVEV (reference sequence). The length of the CDR3 is 16 residues. V dropped 3 bases and J dropped 5; count of bases not matched to a gene: 10. This chain's CDR3 is CASSFSLGTGVHEQYF. Written as DNA, the CDR3 is TGTGCCAGCAGTTTCTCCCTCGGGACAGGGGTTCACGAGCAGTACTTC.

This sequence joins TRBV6-6 and TRBJ2-7, with 9 bases that match TRBD1. Trimming removed 2 bases from V and 4 bases from J; junction bases left unmatched: 3. This CDR3 has 14 amino acids. Germline V gives CDR1 MNHNY, CDR2 SVGAGI (reference sequence). The CDR3 protein is CASSYLDRGYEQYF. The CDR3, as DNA: TGTGCCAGCAGTTACCTGGACAGGGGTTACGAGCAGTACTTC.

The V gene is TRBV9, the J gene TRBJ1-5; TRBD1 is a possible D gene (5 bases). With 4 bases removed from V and 6 bases from J, the gap between germline ends came to 20 bases. This CDR3 is 16 amino acids long. CDR1 is SGDLS, CDR2 YYNGEE, per germline. The CDR3 loop reads CASSTDGDPGVQPQHF. The CDR3 DNA reads TGTGCCAGCAGCACGGATGGGGACCCGGGGGTTCAGCCCCAGCATTTT.

V is TRBV5-4 and J is TRBJ1-1, with a tentative D call TRBD1 (6 bases). V lost 2 bases and J lost 8, with 10 bases in between. The CDR3 is 12 residues long. Germline assignment: CDR1 SGHNT and CDR2 YYREEE (reference sequence). The CDR3: CASSFSGTEAFF. The CDR3 nucleotides are TGTGCCAGCAGCTTTTCCGGGACAGAAGCTTTCTTT.

In nucleotides, the CDR3 is TGTGCCTGGAGTAGACAGGGGGCAGTCGGCACCGGGGAGCTGTTTTTT. Protein sequence: CAWSRQGAVGTGELFF. The chain is built from TRBV30 and TRBJ2-2; 10 bases align to TRBD1. The germline V gene encodes CDR1 GTSNPN and CDR2 SVGIG (reference sequence). V lost 2 bases to trimming and J lost 4 bases; unmatched junction nucleotides: 7. The CDR3 contains 16 residues.

The chain recombines TRBV19 with TRBJ2-7; 7 bases agree with TRBD1. The V and J ends lost 4 bases and 3 bases, in that order; junction bases with no gene match: 9. CDR3 length: 15 amino acids. Germline V gives CDR1 LNHDA, CDR2 SQIVND (reference sequence). CDR3 nucleotides: TGTGCCAGTAGTAGCGGCTCAGGGGGTAGCTACGAGCAGTACTTC. Amino acids: CASSSGSGGSYEQYF. The full variable domain, in which reference TRBV19 and TRBJ2-7 provide the parts outside the CDR3, is DGGITQSPKYLFRKEGQNVTLSCEQNLNHDAMYWYRQDPGQGLRLIYYSQIVNDFQKGDIAEGYSVSREKKESFPLTVTSAQKNPTAFYLCASSSGSGGSYEQYFGPGTRLTVT.

The chain recombines TRBV7-9 with TRBJ1-2; TRBD1 agrees at 8 bases. From germline, CDR1 is SEHNR and CDR2 FQNEAQ (reference sequence). The CDR3 runs 14 residues. The J segment lost 10 bases and the V segment lost 5 bases, leaving 12 bases of the junction unmatched. The CDR3 region has the DNA TGTGCCAGCAGCCAAACGCGACAGGGGTGGGACTACACCTTC. Its translation: CASSQTRQGWDYTF. Drawing the rest from reference TRBV7-9 and TRBJ1-2, the complete variable domain is DTGVSQNPRHKITKRGQNVTFRCDPISEHNRLYWYRQTLGQGPEFLTYFQNEAQLEKSRLLSDRFSAERPKGSFSTLEIQRTEQGDSAMYLCASSQTRQGWDYTFGSGTRLTVV.

This clone was seen a single time. V is TRBV7-8 and J is TRBJ2-5; D gene unclear. The V end lost 6 bases, the J end lost 2 bases, and 10 bases lay between the germline ends. In germline, CDR1 is SGHVS, CDR2 FQNEAQ. The CDR3 loop spans 13 amino acids. CDR3 protein: CASRFHWQETQYF. In nucleotides, the CDR3 is TGTGCCAGCAGATTCCACTGGCAAGAGACCCAGTACTTC.

The V gene is TRBV6-5, the J gene TRBJ1-6; 7 nucleotides match TRBD1. The CDR3 is 12 residues long. Germline V gene data show CDR1 as MNHEY and CDR2 as SVGAGI. V gave up 8 bases and J gave up 6 bases; unmatched junction bases: 1. In DNA form, the CDR3 reads TGTGCCAGCCGGGACAGTAATTCACCCCTCCACTTT. Protein: CASRDSNSPLHF.

V gene TRBV15 combines with J gene TRBJ1-5; 8 nucleotides agree with TRBD1. Germline V gives CDR1 LNHNV, CDR2 YYDKDF (reference sequence). The CDR3 is 19 residues long. Trimming at V came to 3 bases and at J to 0 bases, leaving 13 bases not matched to a gene. The CDR3 DNA is TGTGCCACCAGCAGGGACCACCGGGACAGGATTTATAGCAATCAGCCCCAGCATTTT. This encodes CATSRDHRDRIYSNQPQHF. The complete variable domain, with remaining parts taken from reference TRBV15 and TRBJ1-5, reads DAMVIQNPRYQVTQFGKPVTLSCSQTLNHNVMYWYQQKSSQAPKLLFHYYDKDFNNEADTPDNFQSRRPNTSFCFLDIRSPGLGDTAMYLCATSRDHRDRIYSNQPQHFGDGTRLSIL.

The chain recombines TRBV5-6 with TRBJ1-1, with D hard to call. V was pared by 4 bases and J by 1 base, with 14 bases between. The CDR3 extends over 15 amino acids. Germline V gene lookup returns CDR1 SGHDT and CDR2 YYEEEE. The CDR3 DNA reads TGTGCCAGCAGCCAGATACATCCAAGGAACACTGAAGCTTTCTTT. Encoded protein: CASSQIHPRNTEAFF.

This chain uses TRBV5-8 with TRBJ1-6, with D unresolved. The CDR3 runs to 14 residues. Looked up from germline, CDR1 is SGHTS and CDR2 is YDEGEE. Trimming removed 4 bases from V and 8 bases from J, with 13 bases in between. CDR3 residues: CASSPGVSDSPLHF. The CDR3 nucleotides read TGTGCCAGCAGCCCCGGGGTGTCTGATTCACCCCTCCACTTT.

This clone has a handful of counts. This chain uses TRBV25-1 with TRBJ2-7, with TRBD1 identical over 7 bases. Germline loops: CDR1 MGHDK, CDR2 SYGVNS. With 6 bases clipped from V and 3 bases from J, the junction kept 2 bases outside the gene matches. This CDR3 comprises 12 residues. In DNA form, the CDR3 reads TGTGCCAGCAGGAGGGACAGCTACGAGCAGTACTTC. Amino acid sequence: CASRRDSYEQYF.

In this sample, this clone turned up once. V usage is TRBV29-1 and J usage is TRBJ2-2; 9 bases map to TRBD1. This CDR3 comprises 14 residues. Germline V gene lookup returns CDR1 SQVTM and CDR2 ANQGSEA. The ends lost 5 bases at V and 2 bases at J; junction bases unmatched: 3. The CDR3 sequence is CSVKGQGNTGELFF. CDR3 nucleotide sequence: TGCAGCGTTAAGGGACAGGGTAACACCGGGGAGCTGTTTTTT.

CDR3 amino acids: CASSLEGQNQPQHF. The CDR3, as DNA: TGTGCCAGCAGCTTAGAGGGACAGAATCAGCCCCAGCATTTT. The chain is built from TRBV7-8 and TRBJ1-5; TRBD1 agrees at 7 bases. V gave up 1 base and J gave up 4 bases; unmatched junction bases: 1. Germline V gene data show CDR1 as SGHVS and CDR2 as FQNEAQ. The CDR3 sequence is 14 residues long.